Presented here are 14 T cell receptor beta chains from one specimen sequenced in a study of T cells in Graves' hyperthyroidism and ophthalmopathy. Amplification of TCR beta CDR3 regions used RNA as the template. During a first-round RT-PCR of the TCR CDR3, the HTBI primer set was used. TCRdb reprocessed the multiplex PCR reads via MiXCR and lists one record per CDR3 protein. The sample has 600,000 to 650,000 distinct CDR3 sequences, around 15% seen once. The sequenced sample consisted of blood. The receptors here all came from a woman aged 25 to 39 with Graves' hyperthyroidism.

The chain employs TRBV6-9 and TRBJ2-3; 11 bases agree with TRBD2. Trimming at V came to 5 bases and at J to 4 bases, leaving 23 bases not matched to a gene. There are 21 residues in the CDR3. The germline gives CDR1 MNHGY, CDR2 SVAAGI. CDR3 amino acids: CASSNWDTSGSTPLFSDTQYF. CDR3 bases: TGTGCCAGCAGTAATTGGGACACTAGCGGGAGCACCCCCCTATTCTCAGATACGCAGTATTTT.

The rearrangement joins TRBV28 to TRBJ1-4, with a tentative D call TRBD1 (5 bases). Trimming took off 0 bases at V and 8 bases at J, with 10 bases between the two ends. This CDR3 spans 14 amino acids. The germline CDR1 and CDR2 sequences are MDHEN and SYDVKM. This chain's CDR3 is CASSLWGTREKLFF. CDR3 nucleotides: TGTGCCAGCAGTTTATGGGGGACGCGAGAAAAACTGTTTTTT.

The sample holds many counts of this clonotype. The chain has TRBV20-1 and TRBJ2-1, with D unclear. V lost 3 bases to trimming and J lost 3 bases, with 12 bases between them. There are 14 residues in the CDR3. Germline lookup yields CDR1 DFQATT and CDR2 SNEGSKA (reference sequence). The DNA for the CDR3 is TGCAGTGCTAGCGCGCAACGTGGCTACAATGAGCAGTTCTTC. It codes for CSASAQRGYNEQFF.

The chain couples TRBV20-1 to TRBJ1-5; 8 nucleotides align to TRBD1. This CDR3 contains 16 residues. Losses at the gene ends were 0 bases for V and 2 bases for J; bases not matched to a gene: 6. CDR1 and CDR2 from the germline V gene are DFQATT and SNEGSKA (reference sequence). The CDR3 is CSARDPTGDRNQPQHF. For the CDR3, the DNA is TGCAGTGCTAGAGATCCGACAGGGGATCGCAATCAGCCCCAGCATTTT.

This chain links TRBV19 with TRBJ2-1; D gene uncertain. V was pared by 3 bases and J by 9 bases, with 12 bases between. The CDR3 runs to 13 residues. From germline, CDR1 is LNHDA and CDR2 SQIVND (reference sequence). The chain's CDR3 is CASSISATSEQFF. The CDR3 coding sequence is TGTGCCAGTAGTATCTCGGCGACAAGTGAGCAGTTCTTC.

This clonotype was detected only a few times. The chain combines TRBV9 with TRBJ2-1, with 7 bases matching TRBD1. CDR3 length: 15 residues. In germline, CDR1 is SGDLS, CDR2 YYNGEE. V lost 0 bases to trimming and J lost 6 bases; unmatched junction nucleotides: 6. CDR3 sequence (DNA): TGTGCCAGCAGCGTAGGCCAGGGGGTCGCCAATGAGCAGTTCTTC. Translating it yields CASSVGQGVANEQFF.

The CDR3 nucleotides read TGCGCCAGCAGCCAAGATAGGTGGAACACTGAAGCTTTCTTT. The encoded protein is CASSQDRWNTEAFF. The chain joins TRBV4-1 to TRBJ1-1; no definite D call. This CDR3 is built from 14 residues. The V end was cut by 0 bases, the J end by 1 base, with 6 bases between. Germline V gene lookup returns CDR1 MGHRA and CDR2 YSYEKL.

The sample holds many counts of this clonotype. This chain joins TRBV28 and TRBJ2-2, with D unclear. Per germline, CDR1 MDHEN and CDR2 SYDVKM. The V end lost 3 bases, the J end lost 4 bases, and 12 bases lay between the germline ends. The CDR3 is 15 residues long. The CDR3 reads CASSLKVLGTGELFF. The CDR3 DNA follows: TGTGCCAGCAGTTTGAAGGTCCTGGGCACCGGGGAGCTGTTTTTT. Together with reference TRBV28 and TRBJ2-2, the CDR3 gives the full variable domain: DVKVTQSSRYLVKRTGEKVFLECVQDMDHENMFWYRQDPGLGLRLIYFSYDVKMKEKGDIPEGYSVSREKKERFSLILESASTNQTSMYLCASSLKVLGTGELFFGEGSRLTVL.

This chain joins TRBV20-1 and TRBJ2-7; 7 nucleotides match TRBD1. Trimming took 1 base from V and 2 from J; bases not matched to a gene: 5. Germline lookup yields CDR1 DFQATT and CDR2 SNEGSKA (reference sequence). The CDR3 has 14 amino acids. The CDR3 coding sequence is TGCAGTGCTAGAGGACAGGGTGCAACCTACGAGCAGTACTTC. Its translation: CSARGQGATYEQYF.

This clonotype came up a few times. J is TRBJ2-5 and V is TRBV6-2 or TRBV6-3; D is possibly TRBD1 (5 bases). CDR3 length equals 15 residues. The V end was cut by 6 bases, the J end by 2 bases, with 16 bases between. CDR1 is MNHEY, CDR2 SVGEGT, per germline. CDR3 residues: CASRDRWTKQETQYF. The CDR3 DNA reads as TGTGCCAGCAGGGACCGTTGGACAAAGCAAGAGACCCAGTACTTC.

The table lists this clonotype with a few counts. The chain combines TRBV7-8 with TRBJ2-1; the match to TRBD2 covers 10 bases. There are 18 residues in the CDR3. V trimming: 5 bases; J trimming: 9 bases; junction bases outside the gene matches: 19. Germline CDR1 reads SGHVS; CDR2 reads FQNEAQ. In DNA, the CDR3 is TGTGCCAGCAGCAAAAACATCGAAGCGGGAGGGGATACGTTTGAGCAGTTCTTC. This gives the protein CASSKNIEAGGDTFEQFF.

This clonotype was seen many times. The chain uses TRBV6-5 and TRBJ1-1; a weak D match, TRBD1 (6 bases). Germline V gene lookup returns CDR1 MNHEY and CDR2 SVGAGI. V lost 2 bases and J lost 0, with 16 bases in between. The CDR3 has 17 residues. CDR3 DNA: TGTGCCAGCAGTTACGAGGGGGACGGTGCCCTGAACACTGAAGCTTTCTTT. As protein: CASSYEGDGALNTEAFF.

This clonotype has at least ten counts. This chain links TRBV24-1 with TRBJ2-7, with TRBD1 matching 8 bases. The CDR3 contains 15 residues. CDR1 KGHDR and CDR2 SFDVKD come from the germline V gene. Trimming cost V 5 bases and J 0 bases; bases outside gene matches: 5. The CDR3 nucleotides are TGTGCCACCAGTGCTCAGGGGGCGAGCTCCTACGAGCAGTACTTC. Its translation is CATSAQGASSYEQYF.

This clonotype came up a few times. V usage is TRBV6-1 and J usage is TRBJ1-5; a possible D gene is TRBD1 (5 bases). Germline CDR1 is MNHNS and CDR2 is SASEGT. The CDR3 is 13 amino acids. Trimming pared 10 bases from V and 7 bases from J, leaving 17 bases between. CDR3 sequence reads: CANVTFGGQPQHF. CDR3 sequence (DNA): TGTGCCAACGTAACCTTTGGGGGACAGCCCCAGCATTTT.